These 30 T cell receptor beta chains were sequenced from one sample in a study of T-cell memory formation after mild COVID-19. TCRdb itself ran the 5' RACE reads through MiXCR, one entry per CDR3 protein. Of under 300,000 distinct CDR3 sequences in the sample, about 16% are singletons; the top ten hold around 3.8%. The sequenced material came from PBMCs or a T cell subset sorted from them (not recorded which). All receptors come from a young man who had mild COVID-19 (a few samples of this study predate the infection). Cell type and time point are not known.

This clonotype was found a few times. The rearrangement links TRBV20-1 to TRBJ1-2; TRBD1 might be the D (5 bases). The CDR3 loop spans 15 amino acids. V was clipped by 2 bases and J by 1 base, with 14 bases between them. Germline V CDR1 and CDR2: DFQATT, SNEGSKA (reference sequence). The CDR3 region has the DNA TGCAGTGCTAGATCGCAGGGATCGCTTAACTATGGCTACACCTTC. Amino acids: CSARSQGSLNYGYTF.

The genes are TRBV28 and TRBJ1-5; 8 bases align to TRBD1. The CDR3 sequence is 15 residues long. Germline V gene data show CDR1 as MDHEN and CDR2 as SYDVKM. The V gene end was trimmed by 6 bases and the J gene end by 6 bases; junction bases not matched to a gene: 10. The CDR3 spells CASRVRTGFIQPQHF. In nucleotides, the CDR3 is TGTGCCAGCAGGGTCAGGACAGGGTTCATTCAGCCCCAGCATTTT.

This chain uses TRBV7-2 with TRBJ2-2; maybe TRBD1 (6 bases). The CDR3 runs 14 residues. Deletions cut 3 bases from V and 3 bases from J, with 8 bases between. Germline-derived CDR1 and CDR2 are SGHTA and FQGNSA. CDR3 loop: CASSFRQDTGELFF. As DNA, the CDR3 is TGTGCCAGCAGCTTTAGACAGGACACCGGGGAGCTGTTTTTT.

The chain recombines TRBV20-1 with TRBJ2-3; 12 positions match TRBD2. The CDR3 loop spans 16 amino acids. After removal of 5 bases from V and 11 bases from J, the junction contained 17 bases not matched to a gene. Germline CDR1 and CDR2: DFQATT and SNEGSKA (reference sequence). The CDR3 DNA reads as TGCAGTGCTCCATTTCCGTTGGGACTAGCGGGCCGACGGCAGTATTTT. Residues: CSAPFPLGLAGRRQYF.

This clonotype was recorded at least ten times. The chain uses TRBV7-3 and TRBJ2-6; D might be TRBD1 (6 bases). Trimming shortened V by 2 bases and J by 0 bases, and 14 bases separated the two germline ends. Germline CDR1 SGHTA, CDR2 FQGTGA. The CDR3 contains 18 residues. CDR3 coding DNA: TGTGCCAGCAGCTTAGTCGCAACAGGGTTCTCTGGGGCCAACGTCCTGACTTTC. This sequence encodes CASSLVATGFSGANVLTF.

This clonotype turned up a few times. The chain joins TRBV5-1 to TRBJ2-1; the match to TRBD2 covers 15 bases. The CDR3 length is 18 residues. The germline gives CDR1 SGHRS, CDR2 YFSETQ. With V trimmed by 4 bases and J by 1 base, 6 bases remained unmatched. The CDR3 sequence is CASSRRTSGGVSYNEQFF. In DNA, the CDR3 is TGCGCCAGCAGCCGGCGGACTAGCGGGGGGGTATCCTACAATGAGCAGTTCTTC.

This clonotype showed up just a few times. The gene calls are TRBV12-5 and TRBJ1-1, with D perhaps matching TRBD1 (5 bases). V was pared by 0 bases and J by 0 bases, with 11 bases between. The germline V gene encodes CDR1 LGHNT and CDR2 FRNRAP. CDR3 length: 16 residues. The CDR3 DNA reads TGTGCTAGTGGTTTGGTACTGGGGCGAATGAACACTGAAGCTTTCTTT. This gives the protein CASGLVLGRMNTEAFF.

This clonotype was seen many times. This chain joins TRBV20-1 and TRBJ1-5; TRBD1 aligns across 8 bases. Trimming took 8 bases from V and 6 from J; bases not matched to a gene: 9. Per the germline V gene, CDR1 is DFQATT and CDR2 is SNEGSKA (reference sequence). The CDR3 runs 13 residues. CDR3 sequence (DNA): TGCAGTTCTGGACAGGGACGGACTCAGCCCCAGCATTTT. Translated: CSSGQGRTQPQHF.

This rearrangement joins TRBV5-6 to TRBJ2-7, with D uncertain. Trimming shortened V by 1 base and J by 6 bases, and 8 bases separated the two germline ends. Germline V gene data show CDR1 as SGHDT and CDR2 as YYEEEE. The length of the CDR3 is 12 residues. CDR3 sequence (DNA): TGTGCCAGCAGCTTGTGGGGTTTCGAGCAGTACGTC. Translating gives CASSLWGFEQYV.

This clonotype came up a few times. The chain links TRBV10-3 to TRBJ1-1, with D unclear. Germline CDR1 and CDR2: ENHRY and SYGVKD. Between the trimmed V and J ends, which lost 2 bases and 4 bases, there was a span of 11 bases. The CDR3 has 14 residues. The CDR3: CAISERPAATEAFF. The CDR3 DNA is TGTGCCATCAGTGAGCGGCCAGCTGCCACTGAAGCTTTCTTT.

This clonotype was counted between two and nine times. The rearrangement links TRBV5-1 to TRBJ1-1; D is perhaps TRBD1 (5 bases). The CDR3 contains 15 residues. Per germline, CDR1 SGHRS and CDR2 YFSETQ. The ends were cut back, 4 bases at V and 3 bases at J, with 16 bases in the middle. The CDR3 DNA sequence: TGCGCCAGCAGCCCCCGACCAATGGGGGACACTGAAGCTTTCTTT. Protein sequence: CASSPRPMGDTEAFF.

The table lists this clonotype with many counts. The chain is built from TRBV5-4 and TRBJ2-7; TRBD1 matches 9 bases. The CDR3 runs to 14 residues. Germline V CDR1 and CDR2: SGHNT, YYREEE (reference sequence). V shed 4 bases, J shed 2 bases, and the junction held 4 bases outside the gene matches. CDR3: CASSPDRGTYEQYV. The CDR3 coding sequence is TGTGCCAGCAGCCCGGACAGGGGCACCTACGAGCAGTACGTC.

This rearrangement joins TRBV28 to TRBJ2-7; the D gene could be TRBD1 or TRBD2 (5 bases each). The CDR3 consists of 14 residues. Germline V gene lookup returns CDR1 MDHEN and CDR2 SYDVKM. With 3 bases removed from V and 4 bases from J, the gap between germline ends came to 13 bases. CDR3 in DNA: TGTGCCAGCAGTTTGTTTGGGGGTGGTTACGAGCAGTACGTC. This gives the protein CASSLFGGGYEQYV.

In its sample, this clonotype was seen many times. The chain carries TRBV7-2 and TRBJ2-1; 8 nucleotides agree with TRBD2. The ends lost 3 bases at V and 7 bases at J; junction bases unmatched: 8. This CDR3 is built from 15 residues. Looked up from germline, CDR1 is SGHTA and CDR2 is FQGNSA. The CDR3 DNA follows: TGTGCCAGCAGCTTTCCGCGGGGGGCCGTGAATGAGCAGTTCTTC. Translated, it gives CASSFPRGAVNEQFF. Using reference TRBV7-2 and TRBJ2-1 for the parts outside the CDR3, the full variable domain is GAGVSQSPSNKVTEKGKDVELRCDPISGHTALYWYRQSLGQGLEFLIYFQGNSAPDKSGLPSDRFSAERTGGSVSTLTIQRTQQEDSAVYLCASSFPRGAVNEQFFGPGTRLTVL.

This clonotype turned up a few times. The J gene is TRBJ1-5, the V gene TRBV4-3; D is possibly TRBD1 (5 bases). Between the trimmed V and J ends, which lost 1 base and 12 bases, there was a span of 16 bases. Germline loops: CDR1 LGHNA, CDR2 YSLEER. The length of the CDR3 is 14 residues. This chain's CDR3 is CASSQVISLGVQHF. In DNA form, the CDR3 reads TGCGCCAGCAGCCAAGTGATTAGCTTGGGGGTCCAGCATTTT.

This clonotype was seen a few times. The chain links TRBV5-1 to TRBJ2-2, with D possibly TRBD2 on 5 matching bases. Germline values: CDR1 SGHRS, CDR2 YFSETQ. The V end was cut by 4 bases, the J end by 1 base, with 11 bases between. The CDR3 extends over 15 amino acids. The CDR3 sequence: CASSRVAGNTGELFF. The CDR3 DNA is TGCGCCAGCAGCCGGGTTGCGGGGAACACCGGGGAGCTGTTTTTT.

The chain recombines TRBV5-6 with TRBJ1-2; D is ambiguous. The CDR3 contains 18 residues. Trimming took off 4 bases at V and 5 bases at J, with 27 bases between the two ends. The germline CDR1 and CDR2 sequences are SGHDT and YYEEEE. The CDR3 is CASSVVVEGPSLRYGYTF. CDR3 nucleotide sequence: TGTGCCAGCAGCGTGGTAGTAGAGGGCCCCTCACTACGATATGGCTACACCTTC.

The chain links TRBV29-1 to TRBJ2-5, with D perhaps given as TRBD1 or TRBD2 (6 bases each). Trimming removed 7 bases at V and 3 bases at J, with 9 bases between. The CDR3 runs to 11 residues. CDR1 and CDR2 (germline): SQVTM, ANQGSEA. This chain's CDR3 is CSGGAEETQYF. As DNA, the CDR3 is TGCAGCGGGGGGGCAGAAGAGACCCAGTACTTC.

The chain combines TRBV7-6 with TRBJ2-1, with 12 positions matching TRBD2. This CDR3 has 16 amino acids. In germline, CDR1 is SGHVS, CDR2 FNYEAQ. The junction had 10 bases not matched to a gene; V was cut back by 5 bases and J by 8 bases. As DNA, the CDR3 is TGTGCCAGCAGCCTGGGACTAGCGGGCCCGAAAGATGAGCAGTTCTTC. This gives the protein CASSLGLAGPKDEQFF.

The V and J genes are TRBV20-1 and TRBJ2-5; D not resolved. Trimming stripped 3 bases from V and 1 base from J, with 15 bases between. The CDR3 totals 15 residues. From germline, CDR1 is DFQATT and CDR2 SNEGSKA (reference sequence). CDR3 sequence (DNA): TGCAGTGCTAGTGGGGTAGCTCCAGCCCAAGAGACCCAGTACTTC. This sequence encodes CSASGVAPAQETQYF.

This clonotype has only a few counts. V gene TRBV20-1 combines with J gene TRBJ2-3; D not certain. This CDR3 is built from 10 residues. The V and J ends lost 6 bases and 2 bases respectively, with 3 bases between them. Germline V lookup: CDR1 DFQATT, CDR2 SNEGSKA (reference sequence). The CDR3 region is CSAPTDTQYF. In nucleotides, the CDR3 is TGCAGTGCCCCCACAGATACGCAGTATTTT.

V usage is TRBV19 and J usage is TRBJ2-2, with 7 bases lining up with TRBD2. Per the germline V gene, CDR1 is LNHDA and CDR2 is SQIVND (reference sequence). V trimming: 7 bases; J trimming: 6 bases; junction bases outside the gene matches: 8. CDR3 length: 14 residues. The CDR3 DNA reads TGTGCCAGTAACACTGGGGGGGGTGCCGGGGAGCTGTTTTTT. This sequence encodes CASNTGGGAGELFF.

In this sample, this clonotype turned up a few times. The chain combines TRBV14 with TRBJ2-1, with D perhaps matching TRBD2 (6 bases). The germline gives CDR1 SGHDN, CDR2 FVKESK. The CDR3 is made up of 15 amino acids. Deletions cut 5 bases from V and 9 bases from J, with 20 bases between. In nucleotides, the CDR3 is TGTGCCAGCAGCTCGACGTCGGGGGTCCGTGGTGAGCAGTTCTTC. Translating gives CASSSTSGVRGEQFF.

This chain joins TRBV11-2 and TRBJ2-7; D gene unclear. Germline CDR1 is SGHAT and CDR2 is FQNNGV. Trimming took off 5 bases at V and 2 bases at J, with 13 bases between the two ends. The CDR3 sequence is 14 residues long. CDR3 coding DNA: TGTGCCAGCAGCCCACTCGTGCCTCCCTACGAGCAGTACTTC. Residues: CASSPLVPPYEQYF.

V gene TRBV7-3 combines with J gene TRBJ2-7; D perhaps matches TRBD2 (5 bases). From germline, CDR1 is SGHTA and CDR2 FQGTGA. CDR3 length: 14 amino acids. Deletions cut 4 bases from V and 0 bases from J, with 10 bases between. CDR3 sequence (DNA): TGTGCCAGCAGCTGGACGGGAAGCTCCTACGAGCAGTACTTC. This gives the protein CASSWTGSSYEQYF.

The chain links TRBV5-1 to TRBJ1-1; no clear D gene. Germline V CDR1 and CDR2: SGHRS, YFSETQ. V lost 0 bases, J lost 2 bases, and 11 bases lay in between. The CDR3 is 15 residues long. The CDR3 region is CASSLAAGFNTEAFF. Written as DNA, the CDR3 is TGCGCCAGCAGCTTGGCGGCAGGCTTCAACACTGAAGCTTTCTTT.

This chain connects TRBV3-1 to TRBJ1-1; D gene uncertain. V lost 5 bases and J lost 8, with 15 bases in between. Germline V gene lookup returns CDR1 LGHDT and CDR2 YNNKEL (reference sequence). CDR3 length: 13 amino acids. CDR3 residues: CASSKNDQLEAFF. As DNA, the CDR3 is TGTGCCAGCAGCAAAAATGATCAGCTCGAAGCTTTCTTT.

This clonotype was observed a few times. V is TRBV28 and J is TRBJ2-7, with D perhaps TRBD2 (7 bases). V was clipped by 6 bases and J by 6 bases, with 24 bases between them. This CDR3 comprises 16 residues. Germline V gives CDR1 MDHEN, CDR2 SYDVKM. The CDR3 region has the DNA TGTGCCAGCAGGGACCCACTGGGGGGGGGCGACTTCGAGCAGTACGTC. Protein product: CASRDPLGGGDFEQYV.

V usage is TRBV7-2 and J usage is TRBJ1-2; no firm D call. Germline values: CDR1 SGHTA, CDR2 FQGNSA. The CDR3 spans 14 residues. Trimming shortened V by 4 bases and J by 3 bases, and 12 bases separated the two germline ends. CDR3 bases: TGTGCCAGCAGCTCAATGACTGTTGACTATGGCTACACCTTC. Translation: CASSSMTVDYGYTF.

The chain combines TRBV20-1 with TRBJ2-7, with D possibly matching TRBD1 (6 bases). Trimming cost V 1 base and J 5 bases, with 15 bases left between them. The germline CDR1 and CDR2 sequences are DFQATT and SNEGSKA (reference sequence). The CDR3 is 14 amino acids. CDR3 nucleotide sequence: TGCAGTGCTAGAGGCCCCACTGGGGGCAACGAGCAGTACTTC. This translates into CSARGPTGGNEQYF.